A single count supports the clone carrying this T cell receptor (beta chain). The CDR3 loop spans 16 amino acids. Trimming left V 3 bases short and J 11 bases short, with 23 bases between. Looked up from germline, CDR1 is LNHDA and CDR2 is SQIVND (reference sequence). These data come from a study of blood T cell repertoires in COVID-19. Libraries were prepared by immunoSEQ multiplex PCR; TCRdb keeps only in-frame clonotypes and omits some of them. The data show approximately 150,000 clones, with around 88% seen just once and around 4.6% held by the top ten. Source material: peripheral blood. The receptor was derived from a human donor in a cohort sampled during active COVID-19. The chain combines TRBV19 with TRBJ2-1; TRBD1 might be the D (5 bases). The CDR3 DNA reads TGTGCCAGTAGTATTTCTGGACAAGGTCCTTATATCCAGCAGTTCTTC. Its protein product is CASSISGQGPYIQQFF. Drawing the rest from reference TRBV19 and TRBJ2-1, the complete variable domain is DGGITQSPKYLFRKEGQNVTLSCEQNLNHDAMYWYRQDPGQGLRLIYYSQIVNDFQKGDIAEGYSVSREKKESFPLTVTSAQKNPTAFYLCASSISGQGPYIQQFFGPGTRLTVL.